The 26 T cell receptor beta chains reported below all come from one sample, sequenced in a study of T-cell memory formation after mild COVID-19. TCRdb analysed the 5' RACE reads with MiXCR anew, one entry per CDR3 protein. The sample has around 250,000 distinct CDR3 sequences; over 8.5% are singletons. The source material was PBMCs or a T cell subset sorted from them (not recorded which). All receptors derive from a man younger than 35 who had mild COVID-19 (a few samples of this study predate the infection). Cell type and time point are not known.

This clonotype was counted many times. This sequence joins TRBV7-3 and TRBJ2-7, with D tentatively TRBD1 (5 bases). V lost 2 bases and J lost 3, with 11 bases in between. CDR1 and CDR2 (germline): SGHTA, FQGTGA. CDR3 length: 14 amino acids. In DNA, the CDR3 is TGTGCCAGCAGCTTACACCCAGGGCGCTACGAGCAGTACGTC. Residues: CASSLHPGRYEQYV.

The CDR3 sequence is CASSYRTGVDGYTF. CDR3 nucleotide sequence: TGTGCCAGCAGTTACCGGACAGGGGTTGATGGCTACACCTTC. The chain recombines TRBV5-5 with TRBJ1-2, with 9 nucleotides matching TRBD1. Germline V lookup: CDR1 SGHKS, CDR2 YYEKEE (reference sequence). J was trimmed by 6 bases and V by 5 bases; bases with no gene match: 8. The CDR3 is 14 amino acids.

The chain is built from TRBV20-1 and TRBJ1-2; maybe TRBD1 (5 bases). CDR1 is DFQATT and CDR2 is SNEGSKA in the germline V gene (reference sequence). The CDR3 sequence is 14 residues long. V was pared by 0 bases and J by 3 bases, with 11 bases between. The CDR3 sequence: CSAREPGGDYGYTF. The CDR3 region has the DNA TGCAGTGCTAGAGAGCCGGGGGGAGACTATGGCTACACCTTC.

This clonotype was counted at least ten times. The chain couples TRBV12-3 or TRBV12-4 to TRBJ2-3; a possible D gene is TRBD1 (6 bases). This CDR3 spans 16 amino acids. The V and J ends lost 3 bases and 0 bases respectively, with 13 bases between them. The DNA of the CDR3 is TGTGCCAGCAGTTTGGCTACAGGGAGCAGCACAGATACGCAGTATTTT. It translates to CASSLATGSSTDTQYF.

This clonotype occurred a few times. The chain employs TRBV12-3 or TRBV12-4 and TRBJ1-6, with 7 positions matching TRBD1. The CDR3 is made up of 18 amino acids. J was trimmed by 10 bases and V by 5 bases; bases with no gene match: 20. The DNA of the CDR3 is TGTGCCAGCAGTCCTGGGCGGCCATCCGGGACAGTAAACTCACCCCTCCACTTT. As protein: CASSPGRPSGTVNSPLHF.

The rearrangement joins TRBV4-2 to TRBJ1-4; TRBD1 agrees at 9 bases. This CDR3 comprises 15 residues. Germline CDR1 and CDR2: LGHNA and YNFKEQ. V gave up 5 bases and J gave up 3 bases; unmatched junction bases: 4. In DNA, the CDR3 is TGTGCCAGCAGCAACCGGGACAGGGCTAATGAAAAACTGTTTTTT. Translation gives CASSNRDRANEKLFF.

This clonotype has a handful of counts. This chain connects TRBV20-1 to TRBJ1-5; possible D gene TRBD1, 5 bases. The CDR3 has 14 residues. Germline values: CDR1 DFQATT, CDR2 SNEGSKA (reference sequence). The V end was cut by 1 base, the J end by 2 bases, with 9 bases between. The CDR3 spells CSARVGGGNQPQHF. DNA for the CDR3: TGCAGTGCTAGAGTAGGAGGGGGCAATCAGCCCCAGCATTTT.

There are many counts of this clonotype. The chain carries TRBV12-3 or TRBV12-4 and TRBJ2-7; tentative D call: TRBD1 (5 bases). Trimming stripped 6 bases from V and 1 base from J, with 7 bases between. This CDR3 is built from 12 residues. CDR3 in amino acids: CASRSGSYEQYF. The CDR3, as DNA: TGTGCCAGCAGGTCAGGGTCCTACGAGCAGTACTTC.

A few counts support this clonotype. The chain has TRBV12-3 or TRBV12-4 and TRBJ1-5, with a possible D match to TRBD1 (6 bases). The CDR3 is 14 amino acids. V lost 1 base, J lost 7 bases, and 11 bases lay in between. CDR3 loop: CASSLGAGGQPQHF. For the CDR3, the DNA is TGTGCCAGCAGTTTAGGGGCCGGGGGCCAGCCCCAGCATTTT.

This clonotype has just a few counts. The V and J genes are TRBV4-3 and TRBJ1-4; possible D gene TRBD1, 5 bases. The CDR3 length is 15 residues. Germline CDR1 is LGHNA and CDR2 is YSLEER. V lost 0 bases to trimming and J lost 6 bases, with 11 bases between them. The CDR3 coding sequence is TGCGCCAGCAGCCAAGATCTCGGGGGTGATGAAAAACTGTTTTTT. Protein product: CASSQDLGGDEKLFF.

V is TRBV20-1 and J is TRBJ1-5; D uncertain. Trimming stripped 7 bases from V and 2 bases from J, with 12 bases between. The germline CDR1 and CDR2 sequences are DFQATT and SNEGSKA (reference sequence). The CDR3 is 13 residues long. CDR3 sequence: CSVIGDGNQPQHF. The CDR3, as DNA: TGCAGTGTAATTGGGGATGGCAATCAGCCCCAGCATTTT.

The chain links TRBV6-2 or TRBV6-3 to TRBJ2-3; weak D call: TRBD2 (6 bases). Germline-derived CDR1 and CDR2 are MNHEY and SVGEGT. CDR3 length: 15 amino acids. V lost 5 bases, J lost 1 base, and 13 bases lay in between. The CDR3 bases are TGTGCCAGCAGTAGGGTTAGCGGTGGCACAGATACGCAGTATTTT. It codes for CASSRVSGGTDTQYF.

The chain couples TRBV7-2 to TRBJ2-7; tentative D call: TRBD2 (6 bases). The ends were cut back, 2 bases at V and 3 bases at J, with 17 bases in the middle. Germline CDR1 SGHTA, CDR2 FQGNSA. The CDR3 consists of 16 residues. The CDR3 is CASSLYHGTRHYEQYF. The DNA for the CDR3 is TGTGCCAGCAGCTTATACCACGGGACTCGTCACTACGAGCAGTACTTC.

The sample holds many counts of this clonotype. V gene TRBV12-5 combines with J gene TRBJ2-7; D call uncertain. The CDR3 has 13 residues. Trimming took 5 bases from V and 0 from J, leaving 8 bases between them. CDR1 is LGHNT and CDR2 is FRNRAP in the germline V gene. CDR3 coding DNA: TGTGCTAGTGGTCTACAGAGCTCCTACGAGCAGTACTTC. It translates to CASGLQSSYEQYF.

J is TRBJ1-3 and V is TRBV12-3 or TRBV12-4; tentative D call: TRBD1 (5 bases). The CDR3 runs to 16 residues. The V end lost 5 bases, the J end lost 2 bases, and 16 bases lay between the germline ends. CDR3 nucleotides: TGTGCCAGCAGTAAAGTGCGCCCGGGGGCTGGAAACACCATATATTTT. Its translation is CASSKVRPGAGNTIYF.

The gene calls are TRBV4-3 and TRBJ2-1; TRBD2 aligns across 7 bases. Germline V lookup: CDR1 LGHNA, CDR2 YSLEER. With V trimmed by 4 bases and J by 4 bases, 13 bases remained unmatched. This CDR3 is 17 amino acids long. For the CDR3, the DNA is TGCGCCAGCAGCCCCCTAGAGATGGGGGGGGATTACAATGAGCAGTTCTTC. Amino acids: CASSPLEMGGDYNEQFF.

This clonotype was seen repeatedly, ten times or more. This chain uses TRBV12-3 or TRBV12-4 with TRBJ2-4, with 7 positions matching TRBD1. This CDR3 contains 14 residues. V trimming: 7 bases; J trimming: 5 bases; junction bases outside the gene matches: 8. The CDR3 sequence is CASTNRGSENIQYF. CDR3 sequence (DNA): TGTGCCAGCACCAACAGGGGTAGCGAAAACATTCAGTACTTC.

This clonotype was seen a few times. The chain has TRBV6-2 or TRBV6-3 and TRBJ2-3; 9 positions match TRBD2. The CDR3 extends over 15 amino acids. V gave up 2 bases and J gave up 4 bases; unmatched junction bases: 4. The germline gives CDR1 MNHEY, CDR2 SVGEGT. The CDR3 region has the DNA TGTGCCAGCAGTTACGCTAGCGGGGACCCAGATACGCAGTATTTT. Translating gives CASSYASGDPDTQYF.

The chain uses TRBV7-6 and TRBJ2-7, with 7 bases aligning to TRBD2. The CDR3 length is 14 residues. V was pared by 3 bases and J by 1 base, with 3 bases of the junction left unmatched. Germline V CDR1 and CDR2: SGHVS, FNYEAQ. CDR3 DNA sequence: TGTGCCAGCAGCTTGGGGGGGACGTCCTACGAGCAGTACGTC. The encoded protein is CASSLGGTSYEQYV.

There are a few counts of this clonotype. This chain joins TRBV12-3 or TRBV12-4 and TRBJ2-3; D not resolved. V was pared by 4 bases and J by 6 bases, with 11 bases between. The CDR3 extends over 13 amino acids. The CDR3 region is CASSSLGFDTQYF. Written as DNA, the CDR3 is TGTGCCAGCAGTTCCCTAGGTTTTGATACGCAGTATTTT.

The chain employs TRBV21-1 and TRBJ1-1; whether TRBD1, the table's D call, matches the DNA was not checked. TRBV21-1 is a documented pseudogene. The length of the CDR3 is 14 residues. The CDR3 region is CASSKAGGEAEAFF. CDR3 sequence (DNA): TGTGCCAGCAGCAAAGCGGGGGGCGAGGCTGAAGCTTTCTTT.

The chain joins TRBV29-1 to TRBJ1-1, with D uncertain. Germline-derived CDR1 and CDR2 are SQVTM and ANQGSEA. The CDR3 extends over 15 amino acids. V was shortened by 0 bases and J by 0 bases, with 11 bases between the two germline ends. This chain's CDR3 is CSVEDVSGMNTEAFF. DNA of the CDR3: TGCAGCGTTGAAGATGTGAGCGGGATGAACACTGAAGCTTTCTTT.

V gene TRBV4-1 combines with J gene TRBJ2-3; D assignment may be TRBD1 or TRBD2 (6 bases each). Trimming shortened V by 8 bases and J by 2 bases, and 11 bases separated the two germline ends. This CDR3 region has 13 residues. Germline V lookup: CDR1 MGHRA, CDR2 YSYEKL. This chain's CDR3 is CASRRGNTDTQYF. DNA for the CDR3: TGCGCCAGCCGGAGGGGGAACACAGATACGCAGTATTTT.

This clonotype was counted at least ten times. V gene TRBV12-3 or TRBV12-4 combines with J gene TRBJ1-5; 9 nucleotides line up with TRBD1. The CDR3 spans 13 residues. V lost 7 bases to trimming and J lost 5 bases; unmatched junction nucleotides: 3. CDR3 loop: CASTRDRDQPQHF. The CDR3 coding sequence is TGTGCCAGCACCCGGGACAGGGATCAGCCCCAGCATTTT.

This clonotype has more than one count but fewer than ten. The CDR3 region is CSARPPEELSTDTQYF. CDR3 nucleotides: TGCAGTGCTAGACCCCCGGAGGAACTAAGCACAGATACGCAGTATTTT. This chain connects TRBV20-1 to TRBJ2-3; a weak D match, TRBD2 (5 bases). Germline lookup yields CDR1 DFQATT and CDR2 SNEGSKA (reference sequence). The CDR3 is made up of 16 amino acids. V lost 2 bases to trimming and J lost 0 bases, with 15 bases between them.

This rearrangement joins TRBV2 to TRBJ1-6; D is unresolved. This CDR3 is built from 11 residues. The V and J ends lost 8 bases and 6 bases respectively, with 5 bases between them. The germline gives CDR1 SNHLY, CDR2 FYNNEI. The CDR3 protein is CASELNSPLHF. CDR3 sequence (DNA): TGTGCCAGCGAACTTAATTCACCCCTCCACTTT.